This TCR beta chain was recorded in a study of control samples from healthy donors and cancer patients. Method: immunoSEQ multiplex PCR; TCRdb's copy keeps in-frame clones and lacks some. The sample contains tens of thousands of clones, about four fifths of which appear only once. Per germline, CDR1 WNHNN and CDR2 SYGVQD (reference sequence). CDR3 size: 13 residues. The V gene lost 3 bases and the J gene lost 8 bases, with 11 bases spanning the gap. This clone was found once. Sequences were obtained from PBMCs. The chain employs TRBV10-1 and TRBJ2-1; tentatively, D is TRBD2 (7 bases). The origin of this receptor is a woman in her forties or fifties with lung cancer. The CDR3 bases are TGCGCCAGCAGTGAAGGGGGGGTCCATGAGCAGTTCTTC. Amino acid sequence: CASSEGGVHEQFF.